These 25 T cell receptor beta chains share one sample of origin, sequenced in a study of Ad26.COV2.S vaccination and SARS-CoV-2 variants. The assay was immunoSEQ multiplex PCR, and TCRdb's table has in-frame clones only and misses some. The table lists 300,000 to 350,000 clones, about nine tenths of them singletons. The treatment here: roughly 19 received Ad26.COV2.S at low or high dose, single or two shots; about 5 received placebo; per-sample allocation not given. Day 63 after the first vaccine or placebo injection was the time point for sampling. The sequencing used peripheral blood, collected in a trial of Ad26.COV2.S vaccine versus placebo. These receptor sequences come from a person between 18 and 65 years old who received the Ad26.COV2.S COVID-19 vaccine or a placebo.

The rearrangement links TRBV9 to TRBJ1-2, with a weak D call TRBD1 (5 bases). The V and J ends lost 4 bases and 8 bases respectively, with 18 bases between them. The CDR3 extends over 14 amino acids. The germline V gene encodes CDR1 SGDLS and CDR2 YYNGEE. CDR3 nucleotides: TGTGCCAGCAGCCCTCAGGAGGGACGGACCGGCTACACCTTC. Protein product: CASSPQEGRTGYTF.

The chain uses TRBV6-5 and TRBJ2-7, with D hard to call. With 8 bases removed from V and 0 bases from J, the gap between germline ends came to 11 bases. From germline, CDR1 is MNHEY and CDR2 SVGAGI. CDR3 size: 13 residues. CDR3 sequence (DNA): TGTGCCAGCGGTAGAATGAGCTCCTACGAGCAGTACTTC. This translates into CASGRMSSYEQYF.

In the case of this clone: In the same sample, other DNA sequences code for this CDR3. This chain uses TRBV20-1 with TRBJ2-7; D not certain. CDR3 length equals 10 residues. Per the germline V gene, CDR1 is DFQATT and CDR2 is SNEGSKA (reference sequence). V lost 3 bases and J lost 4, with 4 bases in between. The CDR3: CSASAYEQYF. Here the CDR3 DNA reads TGCAGTGCTAGTGCGTACGAGCAGTACTTC.

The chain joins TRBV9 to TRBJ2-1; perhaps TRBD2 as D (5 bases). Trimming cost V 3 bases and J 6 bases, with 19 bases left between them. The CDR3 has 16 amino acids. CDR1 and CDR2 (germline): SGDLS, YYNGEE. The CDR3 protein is CASSATGLPGSNEQFF. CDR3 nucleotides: TGTGCCAGCAGCGCCACGGGATTGCCGGGCTCCAATGAGCAGTTCTTC.

CDR3 loop: CASSQTRNSPYEQYF. The DNA for the CDR3 is TGTGCCAGCTCACAAACTCGAAATTCTCCCTACGAGCAGTACTTC. This chain links TRBV18 with TRBJ2-7; D unclear. CDR1 and CDR2 (germline): KGHSH, LQKENI. The CDR3 totals 15 residues. The ends were cut back, 4 bases at V and 2 bases at J, with 15 bases in the middle.

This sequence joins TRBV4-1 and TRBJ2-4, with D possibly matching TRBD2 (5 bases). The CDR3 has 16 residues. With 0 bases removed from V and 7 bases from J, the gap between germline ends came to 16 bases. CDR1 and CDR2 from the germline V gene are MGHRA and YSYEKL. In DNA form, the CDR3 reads TGCGCCAGCAGCCAAGATAGCGACACCGGCTTTAACATTCAGTACTTC. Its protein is CASSQDSDTGFNIQYF.

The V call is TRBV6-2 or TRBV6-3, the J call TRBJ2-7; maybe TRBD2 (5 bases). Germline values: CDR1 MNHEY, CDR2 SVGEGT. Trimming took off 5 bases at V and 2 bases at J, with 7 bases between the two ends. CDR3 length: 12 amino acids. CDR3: CASSHGAYEQYF. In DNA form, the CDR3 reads TGTGCCAGCAGTCACGGGGCCTACGAGCAGTACTTC.

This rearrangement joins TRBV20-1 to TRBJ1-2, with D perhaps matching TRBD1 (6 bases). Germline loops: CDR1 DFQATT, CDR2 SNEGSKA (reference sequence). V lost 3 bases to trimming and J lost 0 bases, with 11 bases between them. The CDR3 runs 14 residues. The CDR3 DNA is TGCAGTGCTAGTCGCGGGGGGCCTAACTATGGCTACACCTTC. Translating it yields CSASRGGPNYGYTF.

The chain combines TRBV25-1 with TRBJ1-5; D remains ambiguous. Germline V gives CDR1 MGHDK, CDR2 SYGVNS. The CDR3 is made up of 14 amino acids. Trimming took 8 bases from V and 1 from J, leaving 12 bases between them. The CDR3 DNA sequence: TGTGCCAGCCTTTTCCGGGAAAGCAATCAGCCCCAGCATTTT. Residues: CASLFRESNQPQHF. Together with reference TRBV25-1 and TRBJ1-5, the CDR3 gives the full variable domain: EADIYQTPRYLVIGTGKKITLECSQTMGHDKMYWYQQDPGMELHLIHYSYGVNSTEKGDLSSESTVSRIRTEHFPLTLESARPSHTSQYLCASLFRESNQPQHFGDGTRLSIL.

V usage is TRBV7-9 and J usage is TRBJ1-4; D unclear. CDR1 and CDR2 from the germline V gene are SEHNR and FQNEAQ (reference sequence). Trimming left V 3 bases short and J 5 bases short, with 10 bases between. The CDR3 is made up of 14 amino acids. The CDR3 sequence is CASSFPGENEKLFF. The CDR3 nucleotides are TGTGCCAGCAGCTTCCCTGGAGAGAATGAAAAACTGTTTTTT.

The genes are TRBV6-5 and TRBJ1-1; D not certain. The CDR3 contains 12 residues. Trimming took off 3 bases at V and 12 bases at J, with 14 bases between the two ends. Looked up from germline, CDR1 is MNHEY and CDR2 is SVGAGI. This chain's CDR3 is CASSYPAPRSFF. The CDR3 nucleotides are TGTGCCAGCAGTTATCCGGCTCCTCGATCTTTCTTT.

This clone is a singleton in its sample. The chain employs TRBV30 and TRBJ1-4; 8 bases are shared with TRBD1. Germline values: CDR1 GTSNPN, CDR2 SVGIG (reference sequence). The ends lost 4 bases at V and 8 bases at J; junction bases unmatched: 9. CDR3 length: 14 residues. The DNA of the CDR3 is TGTGCCTGGATCAAGACAGGGGCCTCGGAAAAACTGTTTTTT. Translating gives CAWIKTGASEKLFF.

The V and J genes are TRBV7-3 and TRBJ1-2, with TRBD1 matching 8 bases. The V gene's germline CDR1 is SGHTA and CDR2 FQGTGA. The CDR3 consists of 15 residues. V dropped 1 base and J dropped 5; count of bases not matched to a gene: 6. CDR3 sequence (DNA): TGTGCCAGCAGCTTAAATGCAGGGGGCGCATATGGCTACACCTTC. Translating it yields CASSLNAGGAYGYTF.

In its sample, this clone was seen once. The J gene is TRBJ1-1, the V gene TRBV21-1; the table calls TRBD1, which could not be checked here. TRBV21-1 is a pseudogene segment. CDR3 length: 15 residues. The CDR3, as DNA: TGTGCCGGTAAAATAACAGGGGTAGCCCCGGGTGAAGCTTTCTTT. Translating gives CAGKITGVAPGEAFF.

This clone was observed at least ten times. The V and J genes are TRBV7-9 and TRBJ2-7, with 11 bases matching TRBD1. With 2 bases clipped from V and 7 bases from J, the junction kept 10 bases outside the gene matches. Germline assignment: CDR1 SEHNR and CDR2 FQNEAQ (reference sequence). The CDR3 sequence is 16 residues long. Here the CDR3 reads CASSLTPGTGGYEQYF. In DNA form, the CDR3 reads TGTGCCAGCAGCTTAACGCCCGGGACAGGGGGGTATGAGCAGTACTTC.

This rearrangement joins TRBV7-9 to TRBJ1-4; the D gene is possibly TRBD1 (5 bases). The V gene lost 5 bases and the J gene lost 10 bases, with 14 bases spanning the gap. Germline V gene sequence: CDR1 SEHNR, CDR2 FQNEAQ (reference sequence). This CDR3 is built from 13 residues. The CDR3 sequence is CASSLHLGGKLFF. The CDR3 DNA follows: TGTGCCAGCAGCCTACACCTTGGGGGAAAACTGTTTTTT.

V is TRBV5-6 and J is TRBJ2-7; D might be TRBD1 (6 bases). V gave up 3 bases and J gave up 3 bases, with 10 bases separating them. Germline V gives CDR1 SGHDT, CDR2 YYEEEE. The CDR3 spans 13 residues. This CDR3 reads CASSWTANYEQYF. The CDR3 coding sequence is TGTGCCAGCAGCTGGACAGCCAACTACGAGCAGTACTTC.

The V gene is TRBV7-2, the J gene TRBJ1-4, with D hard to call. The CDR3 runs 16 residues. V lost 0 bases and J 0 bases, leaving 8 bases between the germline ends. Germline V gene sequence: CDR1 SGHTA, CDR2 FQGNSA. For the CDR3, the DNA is TGTGCCAGCAGCTTAGCCCGAGGTGCAACTAATGAAAAACTGTTTTTT. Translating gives CASSLARGATNEKLFF.

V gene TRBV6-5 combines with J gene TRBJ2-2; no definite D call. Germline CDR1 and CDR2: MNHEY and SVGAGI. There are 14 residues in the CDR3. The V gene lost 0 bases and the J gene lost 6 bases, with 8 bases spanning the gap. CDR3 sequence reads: CASSYSTGAGELFF. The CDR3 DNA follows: TGTGCCAGCAGTTACTCGACCGGTGCCGGGGAGCTGTTTTTT.

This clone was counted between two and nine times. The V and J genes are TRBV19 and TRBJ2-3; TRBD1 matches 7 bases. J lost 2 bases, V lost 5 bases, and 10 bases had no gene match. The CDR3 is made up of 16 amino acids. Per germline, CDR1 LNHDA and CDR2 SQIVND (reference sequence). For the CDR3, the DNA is TGTGCCAGTAGTTATTGGGGACAGAGAGACACAGATACGCAGTATTTT. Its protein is CASSYWGQRDTDTQYF.

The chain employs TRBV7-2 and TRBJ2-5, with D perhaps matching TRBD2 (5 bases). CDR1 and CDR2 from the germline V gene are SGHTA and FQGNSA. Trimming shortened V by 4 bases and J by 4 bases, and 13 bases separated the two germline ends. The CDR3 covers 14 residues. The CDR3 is CASSYLVGRETQYF. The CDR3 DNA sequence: TGTGCCAGCAGCTACCTCGTGGGGAGAGAGACCCAGTACTTC.

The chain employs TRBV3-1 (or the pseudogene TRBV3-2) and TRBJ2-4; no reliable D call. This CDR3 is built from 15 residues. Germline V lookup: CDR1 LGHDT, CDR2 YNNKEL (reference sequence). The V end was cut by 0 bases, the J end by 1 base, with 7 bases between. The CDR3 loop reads CASSQDLFAKNIQYF. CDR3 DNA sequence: TGTGCCAGCAGCCAAGATCTTTTCGCCAAAAACATTCAGTACTTC.

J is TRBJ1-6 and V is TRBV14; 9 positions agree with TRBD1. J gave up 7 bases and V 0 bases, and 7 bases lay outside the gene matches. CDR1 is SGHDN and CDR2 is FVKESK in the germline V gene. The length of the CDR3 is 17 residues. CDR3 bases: TGTGCCAGCAGCCAAGATGATGGGACAGGGAGAAATTCACCCCTCCACTTT. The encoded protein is CASSQDDGTGRNSPLHF.

This CDR3 is CASRLPGQGGADTQYF. DNA of the CDR3: TGTGCCAGCAGACTCCCGGGACAGGGGGGTGCGGATACGCAGTATTTT. The V gene is TRBV6-6, the J gene TRBJ2-3, with 11 bases matching TRBD1. V lost 6 bases to trimming and J lost 6 bases; unmatched junction nucleotides: 11. From germline, CDR1 is MNHNY and CDR2 SVGAGI (reference sequence). This CDR3 region has 16 residues.

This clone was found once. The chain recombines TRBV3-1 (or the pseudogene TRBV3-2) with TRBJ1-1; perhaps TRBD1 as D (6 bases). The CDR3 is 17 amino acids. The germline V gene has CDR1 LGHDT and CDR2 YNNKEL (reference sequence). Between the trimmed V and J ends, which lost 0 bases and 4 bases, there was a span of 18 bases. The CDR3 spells CASSQEPGDLGGTEAFF. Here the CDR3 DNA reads TGTGCCAGCAGCCAAGAGCCAGGGGACCTTGGTGGCACTGAAGCTTTCTTT.